This TCR beta chain was sequenced during a study of cytomegalovirus exposure and HLA in healthy donors. Turning to the study itself: An early data release held about 85 million unique TCRs from HLA-typed donors.

The CDR3 has 17 residues. Deletions cut 0 bases from V and 2 bases from J, with 16 bases between. Germline V gene sequence: CDR1 LNHDA, CDR2 SQIVND (reference sequence). This clone was recorded only once. Use of 60 Vbeta and 13 Jbeta primers characterized the PCR. The table came from immunoSEQ multiplex PCR; TCRdb's copy has only in-frame clones and leaves some out. Found here are roughly 170,000 clones, around three quarters of them singletons; the top ten hold 0.6% to 0.7%. Sequencing was carried out using PBMCs. This receptor was identified in a boy under 18 in good health and CMV-seronegative. The chain has TRBV19 and TRBJ1-1, with TRBD1 as a possible D gene (6 bases). CDR3 nucleotides: TGTGCCAGTAGTATAGAAAGGACAGCGATGTATAACACTGAAGCTTTCTTT. Amino acid sequence: CASSIERTAMYNTEAFF. Full variable domain (outside the CDR3, taken from reference TRBV19 and TRBJ1-1): DGGITQSPKYLFRKEGQNVTLSCEQNLNHDAMYWYRQDPGQGLRLIYYSQIVNDFQKGDIAEGYSVSREKKESFPLTVTSAQKNPTAFYLCASSIERTAMYNTEAFFGQGTRLTVV.